This T cell receptor (beta chain) was retrieved from a study of shared clonotypes between healthy human individuals. It was into CD45RA+ naive and CD45RA-negative memory subsets that the CD4+ cells were split. This CDR3 comprises 14 residues. V trimming: 4 bases; J trimming: 4 bases; junction bases outside the gene matches: 7. Germline CDR1 SGHRS, CDR2 YFSETQ. Findings and caveats of the study: Measured sharing among donors was expected to vary with sequencing depth.

Only one count was recorded for this clone. The antigen is undetermined. Several immunoSEQ plates held equal portions of the genomic DNA taken from each subset. TCRdb keeps only in-frame clones here, not all; method: immunoSEQ multiplex PCR. This table has 700,000 or so clones, around 72% appearing once. The sequence was obtained from a woman aged 25 to 39 in good health. The sample taken for sequencing was memory CD4+ T cells sorted from blood. Described subset: CD45RA-negative fraction. The rearrangement links TRBV5-1 to TRBJ2-5; 7 bases are a match to TRBD1. CDR3 nucleotide sequence: TGCGCCAGCAGCGAAGACAGGGTGGGAGAGACCCAGTACTTC. Protein sequence: CASSEDRVGETQYF.